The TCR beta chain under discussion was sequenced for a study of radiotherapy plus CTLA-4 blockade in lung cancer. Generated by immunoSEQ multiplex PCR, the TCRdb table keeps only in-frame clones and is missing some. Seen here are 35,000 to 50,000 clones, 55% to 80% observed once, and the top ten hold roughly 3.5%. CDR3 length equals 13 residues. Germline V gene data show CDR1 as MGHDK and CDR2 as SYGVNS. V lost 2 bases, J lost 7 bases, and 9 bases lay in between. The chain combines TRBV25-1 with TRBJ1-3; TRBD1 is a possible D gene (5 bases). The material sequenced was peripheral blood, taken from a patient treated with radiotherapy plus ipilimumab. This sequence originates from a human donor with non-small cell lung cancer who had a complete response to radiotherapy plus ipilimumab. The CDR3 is CASSEPAGNTIYF. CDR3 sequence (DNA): TGTGCCAGCAGTGAACCTGCAGGGAACACCATATATTTT.